This TCR beta chain was identified during a study of T-cell memory formation after mild COVID-19. This clonotype was counted between two and nine times. What it binds is not known. Via MiXCR, TCRdb re-called the 5' RACE reads, giving one row per CDR3 protein. The table has around 110,000 distinct CDR3 sequences, around 12% seen once; the top ten hold approximately 30%. Broader study findings: Whether day 37 second-wave clones are SARS-CoV-2-specific was not confirmed. Cross-reactive memory seemingly joined, as some responding clones were found in pre-infection memory. CD4/CD8 balance characterized clones contracting day 15 to 85, and CD4+ skew characterized later expanders.

V was pared by 2 bases and J by 5 bases, with 7 bases of the junction left unmatched. The CDR3 spans 15 residues. Germline V gives CDR1 MGHRA, CDR2 YSYEKL. Sequenced: PBMCs or a T cell subset sorted from them (not recorded which). The receptor was derived from an adult woman who had mild COVID-19 (a few samples of this study predate the infection). Cell type and time point are not known. The chain carries TRBV4-1 and TRBJ2-3; 7 bases match TRBD2. In DNA, the CDR3 is TGCGCCAGCAGCCAAAGGGACTATTTGTTAGATACGCAGTATTTT. Translated: CASSQRDYLLDTQYF.